Listed here is a single T cell receptor (beta chain). The CDR3 runs to 15 residues. The assay was immunoSEQ multiplex PCR, and TCRdb's table has in-frame clones only and misses some. Of some 30,000 clones listed, just under 90% are singletons. The sample belongs to a study of preoperative IRX-2 immunotherapy in early breast cancer. Described treatment: preoperative locoregional IRX-2 cytokine immunotherapy. The starting material was tumor tissue, obtained after IRX-2 immunotherapy. This chain links TRBV1 with TRBJ1-2; TRBD1 was called by the table and not checked on the DNA. TRBV1 is deemed a pseudogene. The sequence derives from a human donor with breast cancer. CDR3 nucleotides: TGCGCCAGCAGCCAAGACCTACAGGGTAACTATGGCTACACCTTC. Translated, it gives CASSQDLQGNYGYTF.